This T cell receptor (beta chain) was retrieved from a study of blood T cell repertoires in COVID-19. Study overall: Samples of COVID-19 (acute and convalescent) were obtained from the United States, Italy and Spain. T cells, B-cell-depleted T cells, or PBMCs provided the cDNA or gDNA that served as material.

This CDR3 comprises 13 residues. Germline CDR1 is SGHRS and CDR2 is YFSETQ. J was trimmed by 4 bases and V by 3 bases; bases with no gene match: 2. In the authors' workflow: Amplifying reference gene primers gave estimates of nucleated cell counts. The assay was immunoSEQ multiplex PCR, and TCRdb's table has in-frame clones only and misses some. V, J and clone size are taken as reported in that table, and D and trimming were inferred from the DNA itself. Of fewer than 150,000 clones in the sample, 87% were seen once. The sequenced sample consisted of peripheral blood. This rearrangement joins TRBV5-1 to TRBJ1-1; 8 bases are a match to TRBD1. The receptor's source is a woman in her seventies with acute or convalescent COVID-19. In nucleotides, the CDR3 is TGCGCCAGCAGCTCACAGGGGGTCACTGAAGCTTTCTTT. Amino acid sequence: CASSSQGVTEAFF.